A single sample gave rise to the 25 T cell receptor beta chains below, sequenced in a study of T cells in Graves' hyperthyroidism and ophthalmopathy. TCR beta CDR3 regions were amplified from RNA transcripts. Researchers ran a first-round RT-PCR on the TCR CDR3 using the HTBI primer set. TCRdb reprocessed the multiplex PCR reads via MiXCR and lists one record per CDR3 protein. The sample yields about 180,000 distinct CDR3 sequences, over 15% seen once. Sample: blood. All receptors come from a woman between 45 and 65 years old with Graves' hyperthyroidism.

This clonotype was seen ten or more times. V and J are TRBV28 and TRBJ1-3, with TRBD1 as a possible D gene (5 bases). Germline V CDR1 and CDR2: MDHEN, SYDVKM. CDR3 length: 15 residues. With 3 bases removed from V and 0 bases from J, the gap between germline ends came to 9 bases. DNA of the CDR3: TGTGCCAGCAGTTTCATGACAGCCTCTGGAAACACCATATATTTT. This gives the protein CASSFMTASGNTIYF. Full variable domain (remainder filled in from reference TRBV28 and TRBJ1-3): DVKVTQSSRYLVKRTGEKVFLECVQDMDHENMFWYRQDPGLGLRLIYFSYDVKMKEKGDIPEGYSVSREKKERFSLILESASTNQTSMYLCASSFMTASGNTIYFGEGSWLTVV.

The table lists this clonotype with many counts. The rearrangement uses TRBV7-9 and TRBJ1-2; 7 positions match TRBD1. The CDR3 is made up of 13 amino acids. The junction had 3 bases not matched to a gene; V was cut back by 3 bases and J by 5 bases. Germline V gives CDR1 SEHNR, CDR2 FQNEAQ (reference sequence). The CDR3 is CASSFRQGYGYTF. In nucleotides, the CDR3 is TGTGCCAGCAGCTTTCGACAGGGATATGGCTACACCTTC.

This clonotype was counted at least ten times. V and J are TRBV5-1 and TRBJ2-1; tentative D call: TRBD1 (6 bases). Germline V CDR1 and CDR2: SGHRS, YFSETQ. The CDR3 contains 11 residues. Trimming removed 4 bases from V and 10 bases from J, with 9 bases in between. CDR3 region: CASSDDREQFF. DNA of the CDR3: TGCGCCAGCAGCGATGACAGGGAGCAGTTCTTC.

This clonotype has ten or more counts. V gene TRBV24-1 combines with J gene TRBJ2-3; the D is unclear. Trimming took off 0 bases at V and 0 bases at J, with 6 bases between the two ends. The CDR3 runs 15 residues. CDR1 and CDR2 (germline): KGHDR, SFDVKD. CDR3 nucleotides: TGTGCCACCAGTGATTTGCATGACAGCACAGATACGCAGTATTTT. Its protein product is CATSDLHDSTDTQYF.

The CDR3 sequence is CASSPPSLWAIYF. The CDR3, as DNA: TGTGCCAGCTCACCACCGAGTTTGTGGGCCATATATTTT. The chain couples TRBV18 to TRBJ1-3; D is uncertain. The CDR3 extends over 13 amino acids. The V gene's germline CDR1 is KGHSH and CDR2 LQKENI. V was trimmed by 0 bases and J by 11 bases, leaving 11 bases between them.

This clonotype was counted ten times or more. The chain is built from TRBV3-1 and TRBJ1-1; D is perhaps TRBD1 (5 bases). The CDR3 has 15 residues. Germline V gene lookup returns CDR1 LGHDT and CDR2 YNNKEL (reference sequence). The V and J ends lost 0 bases and 0 bases respectively, with 8 bases between them. The DNA of the CDR3 is TGTGCCAGCAGCCAAGATAACAGGATGAACACTGAAGCTTTCTTT. It yields the protein CASSQDNRMNTEAFF.

The chain uses TRBV30 and TRBJ2-3; D gene unclear. Trimming took 0 bases from V and 5 from J, leaving 3 bases between them. CDR3 length: 11 amino acids. Germline V gene data show CDR1 as GTSNPN and CDR2 as SVGIG (reference sequence). The chain's CDR3 is CAWSVGDTQYF. As DNA, the CDR3 is TGTGCCTGGAGTGTTGGAGATACGCAGTATTTT.

The sample holds a few counts of this clonotype. The gene calls are TRBV12-3 or TRBV12-4 and TRBJ1-2; D is undetermined. Trimming removed 2 bases at V and 1 base at J, with 5 bases between. The CDR3 sequence is 13 residues long. DNA for the CDR3: TGTGCCAGCAGTTTAAGGAATAACTATGGCTACACCTTC. Its translation is CASSLRNNYGYTF.

This clonotype was counted ten times or more. This chain links TRBV7-2 with TRBJ2-2, with 8 bases lining up with TRBD2. CDR3 length: 15 amino acids. V lost 7 bases and J lost 6; bases outside the gene matches: 10. In germline, CDR1 is SGHTA, CDR2 FQGNSA. The CDR3 DNA follows: TGTGCCAGCATCCCGGGGGGGCAGGGGTCCGGGGAGCTGTTTTTT. This translates into CASIPGGQGSGELFF.

This clonotype has more than one count but fewer than ten. An end of the junction differs from the germline gene, which may be a read error. V gene TRBV6-2 or TRBV6-3 combines with J gene TRBJ1-1; 9 bases fit TRBD1. Germline V gene data show CDR1 as MNHEY and CDR2 as SVGEGT. The length of the CDR3 is 17 residues. The CDR3 coding sequence is TGTGCCAGCAGCCGTACCGGGACAGGGACCATGAACACTGAAGCCTTCTTT. Encoded protein: CASSRTGTGTMNTEAFF.

This chain uses TRBV6-1 with TRBJ2-1, with 8 bases that match TRBD2. CDR3 size: 15 residues. V lost 6 bases, J lost 7 bases, and 11 bases stayed unmatched. The V gene's germline CDR1 is MNHNS and CDR2 SASEGT. CDR3 coding DNA: TGTGCCAGCAGCCGCCTCGGGGGGGGCCAGAATGAGCAGTTCTTC. Residues: CASSRLGGGQNEQFF.

This clonotype was observed at least ten times. V usage is TRBV5-6 and J usage is TRBJ2-1; no reliable D call. CDR3 length: 12 residues. The ends were cut back, 2 bases at V and 6 bases at J, with 6 bases in the middle. Germline CDR1 is SGHDT and CDR2 is YYEEEE. CDR3 in amino acids: CASSFRVNEQFF. The CDR3 nucleotides are TGTGCCAGCAGCTTTAGGGTCAATGAGCAGTTCTTC.

V gene TRBV24-1 combines with J gene TRBJ2-5, with D uncertain. Germline-derived CDR1 and CDR2 are KGHDR and SFDVKD. With 0 bases removed from V and 1 base from J, the gap between germline ends came to 5 bases. The CDR3 covers 14 residues. The CDR3 sequence is CATSDLEVQETQYF. The CDR3 DNA follows: TGTGCCACCAGTGATTTGGAGGTCCAAGAGACCCAGTACTTC.

This clonotype has only one observation. The chain uses TRBV12-3 or TRBV12-4 and TRBJ2-7; 7 positions agree with TRBD1. The CDR3 length is 14 residues. V dropped 5 bases and J dropped 5; count of bases not matched to a gene: 9. CDR3 amino acids: CASSQGRQGNEQYF. The CDR3 DNA follows: TGTGCCAGCAGTCAGGGTAGACAGGGTAACGAGCAGTACTTC.

This clonotype was found many times. The rearrangement joins TRBV7-9 to TRBJ1-1; D not certain. V gave up 1 base and J gave up 0 bases, with 6 bases separating them. CDR1 is SEHNR, CDR2 FQNEAQ, per germline (reference sequence). This CDR3 has 14 residues. The CDR3 bases are TGTGCCAGCAGCTTAGTTTCTGTGAACACTGAAGCTTTCTTT. It specifies CASSLVSVNTEAFF.

This clonotype was detected ten times or more. This chain connects TRBV28 to TRBJ1-1, with D uncertain. CDR3 length: 12 amino acids. Deletions cut 6 bases from V and 0 bases from J, with 5 bases between. The germline CDR1 and CDR2 sequences are MDHEN and SYDVKM. Here the CDR3 reads CASRRVNTEAFF. The DNA of the CDR3 is TGTGCCAGCAGGAGAGTGAACACTGAAGCTTTCTTT.

This clonotype was observed many times. The chain recombines TRBV7-9 with TRBJ1-2, with D maybe TRBD1 (5 bases). CDR1 SEHNR and CDR2 FQNEAQ come from the germline V gene (reference sequence). CDR3 length: 17 residues. The V and J ends lost 1 base and 1 base respectively, with 16 bases between them. CDR3 residues: CASSLVSAGRSNYGYTF. The CDR3 DNA sequence: TGTGCCAGCAGCTTAGTGTCGGCAGGGAGGAGTAACTATGGCTACACCTTC.

This clonotype has just a few counts. The V and J genes are TRBV6-1 and TRBJ2-7, with D perhaps matching TRBD2 (6 bases). The ends were cut back, 8 bases at V and 2 bases at J, with 10 bases in the middle. The CDR3 runs 12 residues. CDR1 MNHNS and CDR2 SASEGT come from the germline V gene. The CDR3 DNA is TGTGCCAGCCGGGACTTTACCTACGAGCAGTACTTC. Amino acids: CASRDFTYEQYF.

This clonotype was counted at least ten times. DNA of the CDR3: TGTGCCAGCTCCCCAGGACAGAGGGACGAGCAGTACTTC. Its protein product is CASSPGQRDEQYF. The chain is built from TRBV18 and TRBJ2-7, with D maybe TRBD1 (6 bases). The CDR3 length is 13 residues. Trimming left V 6 bases short and J 5 bases short, with 14 bases between. Germline V gene lookup returns CDR1 KGHSH and CDR2 LQKENI. Using reference TRBV18 and TRBJ2-7 for the parts outside the CDR3, the full variable domain is NAGVMQNPRHLVRRRGQEARLRCSPMKGHSHVYWYRQLPEEGLKFMVYLQKENIIDESGMPKERFSAEFPKEGPSILRIQQVVRGDSAAYFCASSPGQRDEQYFGPGTRLTVT.

CDR3 nucleotide sequence: TGTGCCAGCAGCTTATCGAGGACAGGGGGCTACCAAGAGACCCAGTACTTC. Translated: CASSLSRTGGYQETQYF. This chain uses TRBV11-2 with TRBJ2-5, with 11 bases fitting TRBD1. The CDR3 spans 17 residues. The germline CDR1 and CDR2 sequences are SGHAT and FQNNGV. Trimming cost V 2 bases and J 0 bases; bases outside gene matches: 5.

V and J are TRBV6-5 and TRBJ1-2; D is undetermined. The CDR3 sequence is 16 residues long. The V end lost 0 bases, the J end lost 7 bases, and 18 bases lay between the germline ends. Looked up from germline, CDR1 is MNHEY and CDR2 is SVGAGI. The CDR3 DNA follows: TGTGCCAGCAGTTACTCGAATCACCGAGTAACTCGTGGCTACACCTTC. Translated: CASSYSNHRVTRGYTF.

Note on this clonotype: Given a much more abundant clone one base away, this may be a read error. The CDR3 bases are TGTGCCTGCAGCCATTGGGGCCCAAATGAGCAGTTCTTC. The encoded protein is CACSHWGPNEQFF. The chain uses TRBV3-1 and TRBJ2-1; tentatively, D is TRBD1 (5 bases). From germline, CDR1 is LGHDT and CDR2 YNNKEL (reference sequence). The CDR3 totals 13 residues.

This clonotype came up many times. V and J are TRBV7-9 and TRBJ2-5; D is ambiguous. Trimming cost V 6 bases and J 5 bases, with 10 bases left between them. CDR3 length: 12 amino acids. CDR1 SEHNR and CDR2 FQNEAQ come from the germline V gene (reference sequence). CDR3 sequence: CASRDVWETQYF. As DNA, the CDR3 is TGTGCCAGCAGAGATGTCTGGGAGACCCAGTACTTC.

This clonotype came up a few times. This sequence joins TRBV3-2 and TRBJ1-3; the table calls TRBD1, which could not be checked here. TRBV3-2 is termed a pseudogene. CDR3 length: 15 residues. Written as DNA, the CDR3 is TGTGCCAGCAGCCAAACAGGGAGAACAGGAAACACCATATATTTT. This gives the protein CASSQTGRTGNTIYF.

This clonotype has ten or more counts. This chain links TRBV27 with TRBJ1-1; 8 nucleotides agree with TRBD1. Trimming removed 5 bases from V and 0 bases from J; junction bases left unmatched: 14. CDR3 length equals 18 residues. The germline V gene encodes CDR1 MNHEY and CDR2 SMNVEV (reference sequence). This CDR3 is CASSLSRTGWTMNTEAFF. The CDR3 nucleotides are TGTGCCAGCAGTCTCTCTCGGACAGGGTGGACCATGAACACTGAAGCTTTCTTT.